The 9 T cell receptor beta chains reported below all come from one sample, sequenced in a study of T cells in Graves' hyperthyroidism and ophthalmopathy. Researchers took RNA transcripts and amplified the TCR beta CDR3 regions from them. During a first-round RT-PCR of the TCR CDR3, the HTBI primer set was used. TCRdb called the multiplex PCR reads again in MiXCR, with one record for every CDR3 protein. Of hundreds of thousands of distinct CDR3 sequences listed, 45% are singletons. Sequencing was done on a sample of peripheral blood or thyroid tissue (not recorded which). Receptors were obtained from an adult man with Graves' disease, either hyperthyroidism or ophthalmopathy (not recorded which).

The rearrangement links TRBV7-2 to TRBJ2-7; the D gene is possibly TRBD1 (6 bases). Trimming stripped 8 bases from V and 6 bases from J, with 17 bases between. CDR3 length equals 13 residues. The V gene's germline CDR1 is SGHTA and CDR2 FQGNSA. CDR3 DNA sequence: TGTGCCAGCGCTCGGACAGACCAAACCGAGCAGTACTTC. It is translated as CASARTDQTEQYF.

Comments on this clonotype: The junction departs from germline at one end; a sequencing error may be responsible. The chain joins TRBV24-1 to TRBJ2-3; D ambiguous. Germline V gives CDR1 KGHDR, CDR2 SFDVKD. This CDR3 is 15 amino acids long. In DNA, the CDR3 is TGTGCCATCAGTGAGACGATCGCTAGCACAGATACGCAGTATTTT. Translating gives CAISETIASTDTQYF.

V is TRBV7-9 and J is TRBJ2-2; TRBD1 is a possible D gene (6 bases). The V end lost 2 bases, the J end lost 0 bases, and 13 bases lay between the germline ends. CDR1 and CDR2 (germline): SEHNR, FQNEAQ (reference sequence). The CDR3 runs 17 residues. The CDR3 sequence is CASSLTFRTANTGELFF. For the CDR3, the DNA is TGTGCCAGCAGCTTAACCTTTCGGACAGCGAACACCGGGGAGCTGTTTTTT.

The rearrangement links TRBV9 to TRBJ1-1, with no clear D. V lost 1 base to trimming and J lost 3 bases, with 10 bases between them. There are 14 residues in the CDR3. Germline CDR1 is SGDLS and CDR2 is YYNGEE. CDR3: CASSVTPEYTEAFF. The CDR3, as DNA: TGTGCCAGCAGCGTAACGCCGGAATACACTGAAGCTTTCTTT. Full variable domain (outside the CDR3, taken from reference TRBV9 and TRBJ1-1): DSGVTQTPKHLITATGQRVTLRCSPRSGDLSVYWYQQSLDQGLQFLIQYYNGEERAKGNILERFSAQQFPDLHSELNLSSLELGDSALYFCASSVTPEYTEAFFGQGTRLTVV.

This clonotype appeared many times. The chain has TRBV20-1 and TRBJ2-7; D not resolved. V was pared by 3 bases and J by 3 bases, with 15 bases between. The germline CDR1 and CDR2 sequences are DFQATT and SNEGSKA (reference sequence). CDR3 length equals 14 residues. The DNA of the CDR3 is TGCAGTGCTAGTCGCGGCGTAACGGACTACGAGCAGTACTTC. Translation: CSASRGVTDYEQYF.

This clonotype appeared many times. J is TRBJ1-4 and V is TRBV4-1, with 10 bases matching TRBD1. The germline gives CDR1 MGHRA, CDR2 YSYEKL. The trim removed 4 bases at V and 8 bases at J, leaving 4 bases unmatched. This CDR3 has 14 amino acids. The CDR3 loop reads CASSLTGGQEKLFF. CDR3 nucleotide sequence: TGCGCCAGCAGCCTGACAGGGGGCCAGGAAAAACTGTTTTTT.

As for this clonotype: At one boundary the junction diverges from the germline segment, which might be a read error. This chain joins TRBV7-9 and TRBJ2-7; D not certain. This CDR3 region has 14 residues. Per the germline V gene, CDR1 is SEHNR and CDR2 is FQNEAQ (reference sequence). CDR3 sequence: CACSLVGEAYEQYF. The CDR3 nucleotides read TGTGCCTGCAGCTTAGTAGGTGAGGCCTACGAGCAGTACTTC. Complete variable domain (other parts from reference TRBV7-9 and TRBJ2-7): DTGVSQNPRHKITKRGQNVTFRCDPISEHNRLYWYRQTLGQGPEFLTYFQNEAQLEKSRLLSDRFSAERPKGSFSTLEIQRTEQGDSAMYLCACSLVGEAYEQYFGPGTRLTVT.

The chain uses TRBV6-5 and TRBJ1-5; 10 bases map to TRBD1. CDR1 and CDR2 from the germline V gene are MNHEY and SVGAGI. This CDR3 has 17 residues. Trimming took 6 bases from V and 6 from J; bases not matched to a gene: 14. This CDR3 is CASRPGQGSAFGQPQHF. CDR3 nucleotides: TGTGCCAGCAGGCCGGGACAGGGGTCCGCTTTTGGTCAGCCCCAGCATTTT.

The chain links TRBV6-5 to TRBJ1-6; no reliable D call. CDR3 length equals 13 residues. CDR1 and CDR2 (germline): MNHEY, SVGAGI. Trimming shortened V by 1 base and J by 16 bases, and 14 bases separated the two germline ends. CDR3 sequence: CASSYLDRPVLHF. The DNA of the CDR3 is TGTGCCAGCAGTTACTTGGACCGGCCCGTGCTCCACTTT.